This entry lists 4 T cell receptor beta chains sequenced from one sample in a study of blood T cell repertoires in COVID-19. The assay was immunoSEQ multiplex PCR, and TCRdb's table has in-frame clones only and misses some. The sample includes 270,000 or so clones, 89% of them seen just once. Sample: peripheral blood. These receptors came from a woman aged 40 to 50 who had recovered from COVID-19.

This sequence joins TRBV28 and TRBJ1-6, with 9 nucleotides matching TRBD1. CDR3 size: 14 residues. V lost 9 bases, J lost 9 bases, and 9 bases stayed unmatched. Germline V gene lookup returns CDR1 MDHEN and CDR2 SYDVKM. The CDR3 reads CASKTGGVGSPLHF. The CDR3 nucleotides are TGTGCCAGTAAGACAGGGGGGGTTGGTTCACCCCTCCACTTT.

CDR3 DNA sequence: TGTGCCAGCAGCTTGGGACTAGCGGGACCGAACACCGGGGAGCTGTTTTTT. Its protein product is CASSLGLAGPNTGELFF. V gene TRBV5-4 combines with J gene TRBJ2-2; TRBD2 matches at 11 bases. Trimming took 0 bases from V and 0 from J; bases not matched to a gene: 1. Germline V gene data show CDR1 as SGHNT and CDR2 as YYREEE (reference sequence). This CDR3 region has 17 residues.

This clone was recorded once. The rearrangement links TRBV29-1 to TRBJ1-1; D gene unclear. The CDR3 length is 12 residues. The ends were cut back, 7 bases at V and 2 bases at J, with 11 bases in the middle. Per germline, CDR1 SQVTM and CDR2 ANQGSEA. In nucleotides, the CDR3 is TGCAGCGCCACGCGGGCAAACACTGAAGCTTTCTTT. Protein: CSATRANTEAFF.

This chain uses TRBV19 with TRBJ2-5; 7 bases are a match to TRBD2. V lost 6 bases, J lost 5 bases, and 12 bases stayed unmatched. Germline assignment: CDR1 LNHDA and CDR2 SQIVND (reference sequence). The CDR3 totals 15 residues. CDR3 sequence: CASSRSGGLEETQYF. The CDR3 bases are TGTGCCAGTAGCCGGTCGGGAGGTCTGGAGGAGACCCAGTACTTC.